Each of the 14 T cell receptor beta chains below was sequenced from the same sample in a study of T cell repertoires in cytomegalovirus infection. TCRdb called the reads again in MiXCR, with one record for every CDR3 protein. This repertoire shows 300,000 to 450,000 distinct CDR3 sequences, around 18% found once; its top ten account for 8.7%. Sequencing used PBMCs. The origin of the receptors is a human donor in good health (CMV status not recorded). Some clones in this sample may be carry-over from other donors' samples.

This clonotype was seen ten or more times. This chain connects TRBV6-5 to TRBJ1-1, with no clear D. The CDR3 totals 13 residues. V was shortened by 0 bases and J by 0 bases, with 2 bases between the two germline ends. Germline V CDR1 and CDR2: MNHEY, SVGAGI. The CDR3 region is CASSYSLNTEAFF. The DNA for the CDR3 is TGTGCCAGCAGTTACTCGCTGAACACTGAAGCTTTCTTT.

The genes are TRBV2 and TRBJ2-1; 11 bases align to TRBD2. V was pared by 1 base and J by 5 bases, with 4 bases of the junction left unmatched. The CDR3 extends over 16 amino acids. Germline V lookup: CDR1 SNHLY, CDR2 FYNNEI. CDR3 amino acids: CASSEVAGGPHNEQFF. The CDR3 nucleotides read TGTGCCAGCAGTGAAGTAGCGGGAGGGCCGCACAATGAGCAGTTCTTC.

This clonotype has at least ten counts. The gene calls are TRBV11-3 and TRBJ2-5, with unresolved D. The germline CDR1 and CDR2 sequences are SGHNT and YENEEA. The V and J ends lost 4 bases and 7 bases respectively, with 16 bases between them. This CDR3 has 14 amino acids. The chain's CDR3 is CASSSDPRLRTQYF. In nucleotides, the CDR3 is TGTGCCAGCAGCTCAGACCCTAGACTGAGGACCCAGTACTTC.

The chain carries TRBV5-1 and TRBJ1-5; 7 bases match TRBD1. Unmatched junction bases numbered 3, after V lost 2 bases and J lost 4 bases. The length of the CDR3 is 14 residues. Germline V gene data show CDR1 as SGHRS and CDR2 as YFSETQ. The CDR3, as DNA: TGCGCCAGCAGCTTAGGGACAGCTAATCAGCCCCAGCATTTT. The encoded protein is CASSLGTANQPQHF. Using reference TRBV5-1 and TRBJ1-5 for the parts outside the CDR3, the full variable domain is KAGVTQTPRYLIKTRGQQVTLSCSPISGHRSVSWYQQTPGQGLQFLFEYFSETQRNKGNFPGRFSGRQFSNSRSEMNVSTLELGDSALYLCASSLGTANQPQHFGDGTRLSIL.

This clonotype appeared many times. The V and J genes are TRBV6-5 and TRBJ2-7; D gene uncertain. Deletions cut 5 bases from V and 0 bases from J, with 11 bases between. Germline CDR1 reads MNHEY; CDR2 reads SVGAGI. The CDR3 covers 14 residues. The DNA of the CDR3 is TGTGCCAGCAGTCCACAGAGGAGCTCCTACGAGCAGTACTTC. This sequence encodes CASSPQRSSYEQYF.

Comments on this clonotype: Being one base from a much bigger clone, this may be a read error. The chain links TRBV11-2 to TRBJ1-5; 10 nucleotides match TRBD1. From germline, CDR1 is SGHAT and CDR2 FQNNGV. This CDR3 is 15 amino acids long. CDR3 region: CASSKTGGGSQPEHF. CDR3 DNA: TGTGCCAGCAGCAAGACAGGGGGCGGAAGTCAGCCCGAGCATTTT.

This clonotype showed up just a few times. This rearrangement joins TRBV20-1 to TRBJ2-5; the match to TRBD2 covers 11 bases. J was trimmed by 5 bases and V by 0 bases; bases with no gene match: 8. Germline V CDR1 and CDR2: DFQATT, SNEGSKA (reference sequence). The CDR3 has 16 amino acids. CDR3 sequence: CSARDPAASGRETQYF. CDR3 coding DNA: TGCAGTGCTAGAGATCCCGCGGCTAGCGGGAGGGAGACCCAGTACTTC.

This clonotype was observed many times. The chain links TRBV7-6 to TRBJ2-5, with 8 bases lining up with TRBD2. The CDR3 is made up of 15 amino acids. Germline lookup yields CDR1 SGHVS and CDR2 FNYEAQ. The V gene end was trimmed by 3 bases and the J gene end by 5 bases; junction bases not matched to a gene: 8. Here the CDR3 reads CASSFSGGGGETQYF. In DNA form, the CDR3 reads TGTGCCAGCAGCTTCTCTGGAGGCGGGGGGGAGACCCAGTACTTC.

In this sample, this clonotype turned up a few times. V and J are TRBV10-3 and TRBJ1-4; no clear D gene. Between the trimmed V and J ends, which lost 0 bases and 8 bases, there was a span of 13 bases. Germline values: CDR1 ENHRY, CDR2 SYGVKD. The length of the CDR3 is 15 residues. CDR3: CAISESRDLGEKLFF. The CDR3 DNA reads TGTGCCATCAGTGAGTCACGAGATTTAGGCGAAAAACTGTTTTTT.

This clonotype showed up many times. The chain joins TRBV7-7 to TRBJ2-2; TRBD2 matches at 9 bases. The V gene's germline CDR1 is SSHAT and CDR2 FNYEAQ (reference sequence). The V and J ends lost 4 bases and 8 bases, in that order; junction bases with no gene match: 5. The CDR3 runs 14 residues. The CDR3 spells CASSSGLARGELFF. Here the CDR3 DNA reads TGTGCCAGCAGCTCCGGACTAGCGCGAGGGGAGCTGTTTTTT.

This clonotype was recorded many times. This chain links TRBV7-2 with TRBJ1-1; 7 bases map to TRBD1. V dropped 2 bases and J dropped 5; count of bases not matched to a gene: 8. CDR3 length equals 15 residues. Germline CDR1 and CDR2: SGHTA and FQGNSA. The CDR3 region has the DNA TGTGCCAGCAGCTTAAGAGGACAGGTAGGAACTGAAGCTTTCTTT. Encoded protein: CASSLRGQVGTEAFF.

In this sample, this clonotype turned up many times. The germline gene is not matched at one end of the junction; a read error may be the cause. V is TRBV7-2 and J is TRBJ2-5; D is undetermined. Germline V gene data show CDR1 as SGHTA and CDR2 as FQGNSA. The CDR3 length is 13 residues. The CDR3 DNA follows: TGTGCCAGCAGCTTGCCAAACCAGGAGACCCAGTACTTC. It encodes CASSLPNQETQYF.

The V gene is TRBV29-1, the J gene TRBJ1-1; maybe TRBD1 (5 bases). The CDR3 contains 12 residues. CDR1 is SQVTM, CDR2 ANQGSEA, per germline. Trimming left V 6 bases short and J 5 bases short, with 13 bases between. The CDR3 nucleotides read TGCAGCGTGATTCGGGGGGGAACTGAAGCTTTCTTT. The encoded protein is CSVIRGGTEAFF.

This clonotype was detected many times. This chain links TRBV7-6 with TRBJ1-4; D remains unclear. CDR1 is SGHVS and CDR2 is FNYEAQ in the germline V gene. V lost 4 bases to trimming and J lost 3 bases, with 18 bases between them. This CDR3 is 17 amino acids long. In nucleotides, the CDR3 is TGTGCCAGCAGCTCTCGATCTACCCCCCTCTCTAATGAAAAACTGTTTTTT. It is translated as CASSSRSTPLSNEKLFF. The full variable domain, completed using reference TRBV7-6 and TRBJ1-4, is GAGVSQSPRYKVTKRGQDVALRCDPISGHVSLYWYRQALGQGPEFLTYFNYEAQQDKSGLPNDRFSAERPEGSISTLTIQRTEQRDSAMYRCASSSRSTPLSNEKLFFGSGTQLSVL.